Each of the 25 T cell receptor beta chains below was sequenced from the same sample in a study of blood T cell repertoires in COVID-19. Profiled with immunoSEQ multiplex PCR; TCRdb holds only in-frame clones, not every one. The sample yields tens of thousands of clones, 80% to 90% seen once. Material: peripheral blood. All receptors derive from a man aged 55-75 years with COVID-19, enrolled during active disease.

The chain carries TRBV30 and TRBJ1-2; D unresolved. This CDR3 is 12 amino acids long. Trimming stripped 2 bases from V and 4 bases from J, with 8 bases between. CDR1 and CDR2 from the germline V gene are GTSNPN and SVGIG (reference sequence). The CDR3 loop is CAWSLTIYGYTF. CDR3 DNA sequence: TGTGCCTGGAGTTTGACAATCTATGGCTACACCTTC.

The chain carries TRBV7-3 and TRBJ2-5, with a possible D match to TRBD2 (6 bases). In germline, CDR1 is SGHTA, CDR2 FQGTGA. Trimming removed 1 base at V and 5 bases at J, with 17 bases between. The length of the CDR3 is 16 residues. The CDR3 DNA sequence: TGTGCCAGCAGCTTAAATCCCCTAGGAGCGGGTGAGACCCAGTACTTC. Amino acid sequence: CASSLNPLGAGETQYF.

The chain joins TRBV10-3 to TRBJ1-5, with 9 bases lining up with TRBD1. CDR1 and CDR2 (germline): ENHRY, SYGVKD. The ends lost 8 bases at V and 0 bases at J; junction bases unmatched: 5. The CDR3 is 15 amino acids. The CDR3 reads CAIQGDRDSNQPQHF. In DNA, the CDR3 is TGTGCCATCCAGGGGGACAGGGATAGCAATCAGCCCCAGCATTTT.

In its sample, this clone was seen once. The chain has TRBV5-6 and TRBJ1-2; tentatively, D is TRBD1 (6 bases). Germline CDR1 and CDR2: SGHDT and YYEEEE. Deletions cut 1 base from V and 7 bases from J, with 11 bases between. This CDR3 contains 13 residues. As DNA, the CDR3 is TGTGCCAGCAGCTTGTCGGGGGGCCGTGGCTACACCTTC. Residues: CASSLSGGRGYTF.

The chain joins TRBV20-1 to TRBJ1-1; no firm D call. Trimming shortened V by 7 bases and J by 4 bases, and 7 bases separated the two germline ends. There are 10 residues in the CDR3. Looked up from germline, CDR1 is DFQATT and CDR2 is SNEGSKA (reference sequence). CDR3 sequence (DNA): TGCAGTGAATTTCGCACTGAAGCTTTCTTT. Translation: CSEFRTEAFF.

The table lists this clone with a count of one. The chain links TRBV7-3 to TRBJ2-2; the match to TRBD2 covers 10 bases. The CDR3 consists of 16 residues. The trim removed 3 bases at V and 1 base at J, leaving 2 bases unmatched. The germline CDR1 and CDR2 sequences are SGHTA and FQGTGA. The CDR3 loop reads CASSFGLAVNTGELFF. The CDR3 DNA follows: TGTGCCAGCAGCTTTGGACTAGCGGTGAACACCGGGGAGCTGTTTTTT.

The V gene is TRBV19, the J gene TRBJ1-6; TRBD1 matches at 8 bases. Looked up from germline, CDR1 is LNHDA and CDR2 is SQIVND (reference sequence). This CDR3 comprises 17 residues. V lost 4 bases to trimming and J lost 7 bases; unmatched junction nucleotides: 12. The chain's CDR3 is CASSTLHSTGENSPLHF. CDR3 coding DNA: TGTGCCAGTAGTACCCTTCACTCGACAGGGGAGAATTCACCCCTCCACTTT.

The rearrangement links TRBV6-5 to TRBJ1-2, with 8 bases identical to TRBD1. V was clipped by 2 bases and J by 4 bases; unmatched bases: 3. Germline-derived CDR1 and CDR2 are MNHEY and SVGAGI. The CDR3 covers 14 residues. CDR3 residues: CASSYGDRIYGYTF. CDR3 DNA sequence: TGTGCCAGCAGTTACGGGGACAGGATCTATGGCTACACCTTC.

This clone was seen once. This chain uses TRBV28 with TRBJ1-2; 7 nucleotides match TRBD1. The germline gives CDR1 MDHEN, CDR2 SYDVKM. This CDR3 is 16 amino acids long. The ends lost 2 bases at V and 6 bases at J; junction bases unmatched: 12. CDR3 loop: CASSLGGDSLRNGYTF. The CDR3 DNA reads TGTGCCAGCAGTTTAGGCGGGGACAGCTTGAGGAATGGCTACACCTTC.

This rearrangement joins TRBV5-4 to TRBJ1-1; TRBD1 matches 9 bases. Germline CDR1 and CDR2: SGHNT and YYREEE (reference sequence). This CDR3 region has 14 residues. With V trimmed by 4 bases and J by 5 bases, 6 bases remained unmatched. The CDR3 nucleotides read TGTGCCAGCAGCACGGACAGGGGCGGGACTGAAGCTTTCTTT. This encodes CASSTDRGGTEAFF. Combining the CDR3 with reference TRBV5-4 and TRBJ1-1 gives the whole variable domain ETGVTQSPTHLIKTRGQQVTLRCSSQSGHNTVSWYQQALGQGPQFIFQYYREEENGRGNFPPRFSGLQFPNYSSELNVNALELDDSALYLCASSTDRGGTEAFFGQGTRLTVV.

The chain combines TRBV3-1 (or the pseudogene TRBV3-2) with TRBJ2-3; maybe TRBD2 (5 bases). Trimming pared 2 bases from V and 2 bases from J, leaving 11 bases between. The CDR3 has 15 amino acids. In germline, CDR1 is LGHDT, CDR2 YNNKEL (reference sequence). The CDR3 here is CASSQFAGSTDTQYF. Here the CDR3 DNA reads TGTGCCAGCAGCCAATTCGCGGGCTCCACAGATACGCAGTATTTT.

The V and J genes are TRBV5-1 and TRBJ2-7; 7 bases agree with TRBD1. The germline gives CDR1 SGHRS, CDR2 YFSETQ. Trimming at V came to 1 base and at J to 3 bases, leaving 4 bases not matched to a gene. This CDR3 comprises 14 residues. This chain's CDR3 is CASSLPDRDYEQYF. In DNA, the CDR3 is TGCGCCAGCAGCTTGCCCGACAGGGACTACGAGCAGTACTTC.

The J gene is TRBJ1-5, the V gene TRBV6-4; perhaps TRBD1 as D (6 bases). Trimming cost V 6 bases and J 3 bases, with 12 bases left between them. Germline lookup yields CDR1 MRHNA and CDR2 SNTAGT. This CDR3 has 14 residues. CDR3 DNA: TGTGCCAGCAGCCTAGACAGGACCAATCAGCCCCAGCATTTT. Translated: CASSLDRTNQPQHF.

V gene TRBV11-2 combines with J gene TRBJ2-7, with D possibly being TRBD1 (5 bases). V lost 2 bases and J 6 bases, leaving 8 bases between the germline ends. This CDR3 spans 12 amino acids. Per germline, CDR1 SGHAT and CDR2 FQNNGV. Written as DNA, the CDR3 is TGTGCCAGCAGCTTACAGGGTCTCGAGCAGTACTTC. Amino acid sequence: CASSLQGLEQYF.

The CDR3 sequence: CASSLITPGLGNTEAFF. In DNA, the CDR3 is TGCGCCAGCAGCTTGATTACCCCCGGGTTGGGGAACACTGAAGCTTTCTTT. The chain recombines TRBV5-1 with TRBJ1-1; D is ambiguous. Germline CDR1 and CDR2: SGHRS and YFSETQ. Trimming removed 1 base at V and 1 base at J, with 17 bases between. The CDR3 contains 17 residues.

J is TRBJ1-5 and V is TRBV11-2; D is possibly TRBD1 (6 bases). Germline V gene lookup returns CDR1 SGHAT and CDR2 FQNNGV. This CDR3 is built from 14 residues. V was shortened by 5 bases and J by 7 bases, with 15 bases between the two germline ends. DNA for the CDR3: TGTGCCAGCAGCCTTAACAGGGTCGGACAGCCCCAGCATTTT. Its translation is CASSLNRVGQPQHF. The whole variable domain, remainder taken from reference TRBV11-2 and TRBJ1-5, is EAGVAQSPRYKIIEKRQSVAFWCNPISGHATLYWYQQILGQGPKLLIQFQNNGVVDDSQLPKDRFSAERLKGVDSTLKIQPAKLEDSAVYLCASSLNRVGQPQHFGDGTRLSIL.

The J gene is TRBJ1-3, the V gene TRBV5-1, with TRBD1 matching 7 bases. CDR3 length: 15 residues. From germline, CDR1 is SGHRS and CDR2 YFSETQ. With 4 bases clipped from V and 0 bases from J, the junction kept 4 bases outside the gene matches. CDR3 amino acids: CASSMGQHSGNTIYF. For the CDR3, the DNA is TGCGCCAGCAGCATGGGACAGCACTCTGGAAACACCATATATTTT.

The chain combines TRBV28 with TRBJ1-5; tentative D call: TRBD1 (5 bases). Germline CDR1 is MDHEN and CDR2 is SYDVKM. CDR3 size: 15 residues. Trimming took 3 bases from V and 6 from J, leaving 15 bases between them. CDR3 sequence: CASSFRSQGFQPQHF. The DNA of the CDR3 is TGTGCCAGCAGTTTTCGTTCTCAGGGATTTCAGCCCCAGCATTTT.

V gene TRBV6-5 combines with J gene TRBJ2-7, with a tentative D call TRBD1 (6 bases). Germline V gene data show CDR1 as MNHEY and CDR2 as SVGAGI. The CDR3 extends over 15 amino acids. The V end was cut by 6 bases, the J end by 4 bases, with 19 bases between. For the CDR3, the DNA is TGTGCCAGCAGAAAGGGGCTGGGGGCGTTTTACGAGCAGTACTTC. The encoded protein is CASRKGLGAFYEQYF.

This chain connects TRBV12-3 or TRBV12-4 to TRBJ1-2; TRBD1 is a possible D gene (6 bases). The CDR3 length is 13 residues. V shed 4 bases and J shed 2 bases, with 8 bases lying between them. The CDR3 nucleotides are TGTGCCAGCAGTTATGGACAGAACTATGGCTACACCTTC. Translating gives CASSYGQNYGYTF.

The chain joins TRBV2 to TRBJ2-7, with D maybe TRBD2 (6 bases). CDR3 length: 12 amino acids. Germline-derived CDR1 and CDR2 are SNHLY and FYNNEI. V was trimmed by 6 bases and J by 3 bases, leaving 9 bases between them. CDR3: CASRGLLYEQYF. The CDR3 DNA sequence: TGTGCCAGCAGGGGACTTCTCTACGAGCAGTACTTC.

The chain links TRBV5-5 to TRBJ2-5, with TRBD2 matching over 13 bases. This CDR3 has 16 amino acids. Looked up from germline, CDR1 is SGHKS and CDR2 is YYEKEE (reference sequence). V shed 5 bases and J 1 base; nucleotides not matched to a gene: 5. In nucleotides, the CDR3 is TGTGCCAGCAGTTTCAGACTAGCGGGAGGCCAAGAGACCCAGTACTTC. Protein sequence: CASSFRLAGGQETQYF.

The CDR3 DNA reads as TGTGCCAGCAGCCAAGTACAAGTAACTGAAGCTTTCTTT. Its protein is CASSQVQVTEAFF. The chain joins TRBV14 to TRBJ1-1; D gene ambiguous. The length of the CDR3 is 13 residues. Germline V CDR1 and CDR2: SGHDN, FVKESK. Trimming took off 1 base at V and 5 bases at J, with 8 bases between the two ends.

The chain has TRBV19 and TRBJ2-3; the D is unclear. The CDR3 is 13 amino acids. V was pared by 6 bases and J by 3 bases, with 10 bases between. Germline V gene lookup returns CDR1 LNHDA and CDR2 SQIVND (reference sequence). In DNA form, the CDR3 reads TGTGCCAGTAGCCAACCCCGGACAGATACGCAGTATTTT. Its translation: CASSQPRTDTQYF.

This rearrangement joins TRBV7-2 to TRBJ2-7, with D hard to call. Germline CDR1 reads SGHTA; CDR2 reads FQGNSA. The germline V and J ends were trimmed by 5 bases and 2 bases, with 10 bases remaining between them. The CDR3 consists of 13 residues. The CDR3 DNA sequence: TGTGCCAGCAGCCCCCGCGCCACCTACGAGCAGTACTTC. Protein product: CASSPRATYEQYF.